Presented here are 11 T cell receptor beta chains from one specimen sequenced in a study of regulatory T cells in long-lasting Graves disease. Documented time point: persistent/refractory GD, antithyroid drugs over 5 years with positive TRAb. After RNA was extracted from PBMCs, the TCR library was made from it. To make TCR beta libraries, researchers used iRepertoire HTBI primers and Arm-PCR of CDR3 regions. TCRdb processed the multiplex PCR reads anew with MiXCR; each CDR3 protein has one entry. The table shows 300,000 to 500,000 distinct CDR3 sequences, with under 25% occurring only once. Sequenced here: peripheral blood mononuclear cells (PBMCs), sampled when the disease was refractory, from a patient treated with antithyroid drugs. The receptors here all came from a female donor with Graves disease.

Many counts were recorded for this clonotype. The chain combines TRBV7-2 with TRBJ1-3, with TRBD1 as a possible D gene (5 bases). Germline values: CDR1 SGHTA, CDR2 FQGNSA. Trimming stripped 4 bases from V and 0 bases from J, with 13 bases between. The CDR3 has 16 amino acids. The CDR3 nucleotides are TGTGCCAGCAGCTACCAGCAGGGATACTCTGGAAACACCATATATTTT. It translates to CASSYQQGYSGNTIYF.

Note on this clonotype: The junction does not match germline at one end; this may be a read error. The chain carries TRBV27 and TRBJ2-7; perhaps TRBD2 as D (6 bases). Germline CDR1 reads MNHEY; CDR2 reads SMNVEV (reference sequence). There are 14 residues in the CDR3. CDR3 DNA: TGTACCAGCAGTTTCGGCGGGATACTTAACGAGCAGTACTTC. It encodes CTSSFGGILNEQYF.

This chain links TRBV11-2 with TRBJ1-1, with 12 bases identical to TRBD1. This CDR3 contains 16 residues. V was pared by 5 bases and J by 3 bases, with 7 bases of the junction left unmatched. Germline assignment: CDR1 SGHAT and CDR2 FQNNGV. In DNA, the CDR3 is TGTGCCAGCAGCGACCGGGACAGGGGGCGGTACACTGAAGCTTTCTTT. This sequence encodes CASSDRDRGRYTEAFF.

This clonotype came up many times. This chain links TRBV12-3 or TRBV12-4 with TRBJ2-5; D possibly corresponds to TRBD2 (6 bases). With 6 bases removed from V and 5 bases from J, the gap between germline ends came to 19 bases. CDR3 length: 15 amino acids. Here the CDR3 reads CASSLTGGAGETQYF. CDR3 nucleotides: TGTGCCAGCAGCTTAACGGGCGGGGCTGGGGAGACCCAGTACTTC.

The chain links TRBV29-1 to TRBJ2-1, with 12 bases aligning to TRBD2. Germline lookup yields CDR1 SQVTM and CDR2 ANQGSEA. The CDR3 is made up of 15 amino acids. V was pared by 5 bases and J by 6 bases, with 8 bases of the junction left unmatched. The CDR3, as DNA: TGCAGCGTTCTATATGGACTAGCGGGGACCAATGAGCAGTTCTTC. Amino acids: CSVLYGLAGTNEQFF.

This clonotype came up many times. The V gene is TRBV12-5, the J gene TRBJ1-5, with unresolved D. The CDR3 has 12 residues. Germline V gives CDR1 LGHNT, CDR2 FRNRAP. The V gene lost 5 bases and the J gene lost 2 bases, with 4 bases spanning the gap. The CDR3 bases are TGTGCTAGTGGTCCCGGCAATCAGCCCCAGCATTTT. It yields the protein CASGPGNQPQHF.

This clonotype was seen only a few times. V gene TRBV29-1 combines with J gene TRBJ2-7; TRBD2 agrees at 8 bases. The V segment lost 4 bases and the J segment 2 bases; nucleotides outside the gene matches: 7. This CDR3 is 14 amino acids long. Germline V gene data show CDR1 as SQVTM and CDR2 as ANQGSEA. The CDR3 sequence is CSVVGSGSTYEQYF. The CDR3 coding sequence is TGCAGCGTTGTAGGAAGCGGGAGCACCTACGAGCAGTACTTC.

This clonotype was counted at least ten times. The chain recombines TRBV28 with TRBJ2-7; 7 bases match TRBD1. After removal of 5 bases from V and 2 bases from J, the junction contained 3 bases not matched to a gene. CDR1 is MDHEN, CDR2 SYDVKM, per germline. This CDR3 is built from 13 residues. CDR3 sequence reads: CASSGQVPYEQYF. CDR3 nucleotide sequence: TGTGCCAGCAGTGGACAGGTTCCCTACGAGCAGTACTTC. Combining the CDR3 with reference TRBV28 and TRBJ2-7 gives the whole variable domain DVKVTQSSRYLVKRTGEKVFLECVQDMDHENMFWYRQDPGLGLRLIYFSYDVKMKEKGDIPEGYSVSREKKERFSLILESASTNQTSMYLCASSGQVPYEQYFGPGTRLTVT.

V is TRBV4-3 and J is TRBJ2-5; the D gene is possibly TRBD1 (6 bases). CDR1 is LGHNA, CDR2 YSLEER, per germline. Trimming removed 4 bases from V and 1 base from J, with 16 bases in between. The CDR3 length is 16 residues. The CDR3 nucleotides are TGCGCCAGCAGCCCTTCGGCAGGGGCCATCCAAGAGACCCAGTACTTC. Its protein product is CASSPSAGAIQETQYF.

Regarding this clonotype: This is likely an artifact of a read error, given a far larger clone one base away. The chain links TRBV7-9 to TRBJ2-5; D possibly corresponds to TRBD2 (5 bases). The CDR3 has 16 residues. Germline CDR1 is SEHNR and CDR2 is FQNEAQ (reference sequence). Between the trimmed V and J ends, which lost 6 bases and 2 bases, there was a span of 19 bases. This CDR3 is CASSYSRPAEQETQYF. CDR3 bases: TGTGCCAGCAGTTACTCTAGACCAGCGGAACAAGAGACCCAGTACTTC.

This clonotype was recorded many times. The J gene is TRBJ2-5, the V gene TRBV29-1, with 7 positions matching TRBD2. The CDR3 spans 13 residues. V gave up 5 bases and J gave up 5 bases; unmatched junction bases: 8. Looked up from germline, CDR1 is SQVTM and CDR2 is ANQGSEA. As DNA, the CDR3 is TGCAGCGTTCTCGTGGGAGGGCCCGAGACCCAGTACTTC. Translation gives CSVLVGGPETQYF.